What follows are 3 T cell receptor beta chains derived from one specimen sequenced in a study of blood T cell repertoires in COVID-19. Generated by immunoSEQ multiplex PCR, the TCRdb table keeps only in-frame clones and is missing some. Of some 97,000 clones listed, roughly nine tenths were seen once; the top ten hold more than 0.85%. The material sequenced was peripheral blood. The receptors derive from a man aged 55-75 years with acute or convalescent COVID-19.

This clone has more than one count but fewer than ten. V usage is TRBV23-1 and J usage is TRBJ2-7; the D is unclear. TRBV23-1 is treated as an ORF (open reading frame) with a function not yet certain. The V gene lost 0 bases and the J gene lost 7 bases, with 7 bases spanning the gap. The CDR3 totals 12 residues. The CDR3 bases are TGCGCCAGCAGTCAATCCCTCCGGGAGCAGTACTTC. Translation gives CASSQSLREQYF.

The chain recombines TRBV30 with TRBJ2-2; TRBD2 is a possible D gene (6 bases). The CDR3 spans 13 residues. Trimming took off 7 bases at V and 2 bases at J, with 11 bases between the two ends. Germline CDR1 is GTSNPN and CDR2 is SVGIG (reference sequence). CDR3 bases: TGTGCCTCCCGGGACTTAAACACCGGGGAGCTGTTTTTT. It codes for CASRDLNTGELFF.

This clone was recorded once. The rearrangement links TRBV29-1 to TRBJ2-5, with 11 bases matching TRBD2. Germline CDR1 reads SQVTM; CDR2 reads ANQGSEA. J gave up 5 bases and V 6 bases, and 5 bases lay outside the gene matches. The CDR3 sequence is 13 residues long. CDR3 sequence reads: CSVRLAGWETQYF. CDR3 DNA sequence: TGCAGCGTGAGACTAGCGGGGTGGGAGACCCAGTACTTC. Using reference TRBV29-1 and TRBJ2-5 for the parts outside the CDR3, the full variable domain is SAVISQKPSRDICQRGTSLTIQCQVDSQVTMMFWYRQQPGQSLTLIATANQGSEATYESGFVIDKFPISRPNLTFSTLTVSNMSPEDSSIYLCSVRLAGWETQYFGPGTRLLVL.